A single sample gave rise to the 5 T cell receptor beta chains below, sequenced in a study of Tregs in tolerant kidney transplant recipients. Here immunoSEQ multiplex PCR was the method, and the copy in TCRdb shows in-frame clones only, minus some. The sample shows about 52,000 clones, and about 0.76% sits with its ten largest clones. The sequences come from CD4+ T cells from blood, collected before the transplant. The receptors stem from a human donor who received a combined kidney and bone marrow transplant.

The CDR3: CASSLLPGGTDTQYF. The DNA read from the CDR3 is TGCGCCAGCAGCCTCCTGCCAGGGGGCACAGATACG. The chain recombines TRBV5-1 with TRBJ2-3, with D maybe TRBD1 (6 bases). The CDR3 goes on 3 residues after the read ends, and that part is filled in from the germline J gene. The ends were cut back, 4 bases at V and 1 base at J, with 13 bases in the middle. The CDR3 length is 15 residues. The V gene's germline CDR1 is SGHRS and CDR2 YFSETQ.

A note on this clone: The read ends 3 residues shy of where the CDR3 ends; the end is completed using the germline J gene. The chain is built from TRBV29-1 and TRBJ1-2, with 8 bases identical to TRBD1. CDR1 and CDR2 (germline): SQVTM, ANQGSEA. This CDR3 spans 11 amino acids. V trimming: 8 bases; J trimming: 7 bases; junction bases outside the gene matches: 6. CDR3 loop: CSTDRGGGYTF. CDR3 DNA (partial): TGCAGCACCGACAGGGGCGGTGGC.

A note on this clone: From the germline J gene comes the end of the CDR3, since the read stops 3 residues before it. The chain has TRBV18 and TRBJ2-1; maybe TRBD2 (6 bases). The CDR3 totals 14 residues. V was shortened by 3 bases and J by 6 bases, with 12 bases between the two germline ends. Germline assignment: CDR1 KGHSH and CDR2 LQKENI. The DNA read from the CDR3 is TGTGCCAGCTCACCTTTGACTAGTCGCAATGAG. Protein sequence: CASSPLTSRNE. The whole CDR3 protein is CASSPLTSRNEQFF.

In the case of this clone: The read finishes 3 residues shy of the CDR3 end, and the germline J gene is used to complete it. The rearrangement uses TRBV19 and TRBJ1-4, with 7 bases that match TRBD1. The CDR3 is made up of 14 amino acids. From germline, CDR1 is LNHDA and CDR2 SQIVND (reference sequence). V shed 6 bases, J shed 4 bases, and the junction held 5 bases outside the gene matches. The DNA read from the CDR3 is TGTGCCAGTAGCTCCGGACAGGTTAATGAAAAA. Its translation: CASSSGQVNEK. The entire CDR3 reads CASSSGQVNEKLFF.

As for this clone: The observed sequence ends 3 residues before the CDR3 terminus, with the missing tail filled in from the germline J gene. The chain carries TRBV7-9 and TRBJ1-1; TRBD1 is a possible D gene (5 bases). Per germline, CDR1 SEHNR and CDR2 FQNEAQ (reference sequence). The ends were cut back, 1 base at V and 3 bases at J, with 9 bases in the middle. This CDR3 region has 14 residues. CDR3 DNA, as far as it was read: TGTGCCAGCAGCTTAGTGGCGACAGACACTGAA. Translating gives CASSLVATDTE. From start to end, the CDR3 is CASSLVATDTEAFF.